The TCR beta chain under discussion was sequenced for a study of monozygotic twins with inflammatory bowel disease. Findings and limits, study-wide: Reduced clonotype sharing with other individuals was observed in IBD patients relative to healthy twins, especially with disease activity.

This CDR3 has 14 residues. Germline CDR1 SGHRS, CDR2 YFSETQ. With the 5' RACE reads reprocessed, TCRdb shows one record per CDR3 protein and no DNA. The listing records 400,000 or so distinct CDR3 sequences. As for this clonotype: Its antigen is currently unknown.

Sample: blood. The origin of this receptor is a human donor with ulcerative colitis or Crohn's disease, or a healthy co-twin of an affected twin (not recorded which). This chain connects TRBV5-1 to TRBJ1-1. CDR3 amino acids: CASSLYSGQAEAFF.